This T cell receptor (beta chain) appears in the sequencing data of a study of vaccination effects on CD4 cells after COVID-19. CDR1 LGHDT and CDR2 YNNKEL come from the germline V gene (reference sequence). The CDR3 is 14 residues long. Trimming left V 0 bases short and J 3 bases short, with 7 bases between. The table lists this clone with a few counts. Its antigen is still unknown. The assay was immunoSEQ multiplex PCR, and TCRdb's table has in-frame clones only and misses some. The table records tens of thousands of clones, 55% to 85% of them present only once. Study-wide points: Both infection-induced and vaccine-induced clones contracted markedly at late post-vaccination timepoints. Healthy vaccinees' vaccine-induced clones included only 1 of 255 cross-reacting with common cold coronaviruses.

Ahead of sequencing, the ViraFEST assay grew antigen-specific CD4+ T cells using viral peptide pools. Once cultured for approximately ten days, the cells underwent separation to obtain CD4+ T cells. Everyone in the study got two shots of either the BNT162b2 or mRNA-1273 vaccine. According to the study, vaccine recipients showed no prior SARS-CoV-2 infection and negative nucleocapsid antibodies. Roughly 2.1 million PBMC per well received approximately 10 IU/ml IL-2 and 9 to 10 ug/ml peptides in culture. The clonotype comes from a human donor who received a COVID-19 vaccine. The V call is TRBV3-1 (or the pseudogene TRBV3-2), the J call TRBJ2-3; D not certain. The source was CD4+ T cells from PBMCs cultured with HCoV-229E spike peptides, collected after COVID-19 vaccination. The CDR3 region is CASSQDRSTDTQYF. As DNA, the CDR3 is TGTGCCAGCAGCCAAGATCGGAGTACAGATACGCAGTATTTT.